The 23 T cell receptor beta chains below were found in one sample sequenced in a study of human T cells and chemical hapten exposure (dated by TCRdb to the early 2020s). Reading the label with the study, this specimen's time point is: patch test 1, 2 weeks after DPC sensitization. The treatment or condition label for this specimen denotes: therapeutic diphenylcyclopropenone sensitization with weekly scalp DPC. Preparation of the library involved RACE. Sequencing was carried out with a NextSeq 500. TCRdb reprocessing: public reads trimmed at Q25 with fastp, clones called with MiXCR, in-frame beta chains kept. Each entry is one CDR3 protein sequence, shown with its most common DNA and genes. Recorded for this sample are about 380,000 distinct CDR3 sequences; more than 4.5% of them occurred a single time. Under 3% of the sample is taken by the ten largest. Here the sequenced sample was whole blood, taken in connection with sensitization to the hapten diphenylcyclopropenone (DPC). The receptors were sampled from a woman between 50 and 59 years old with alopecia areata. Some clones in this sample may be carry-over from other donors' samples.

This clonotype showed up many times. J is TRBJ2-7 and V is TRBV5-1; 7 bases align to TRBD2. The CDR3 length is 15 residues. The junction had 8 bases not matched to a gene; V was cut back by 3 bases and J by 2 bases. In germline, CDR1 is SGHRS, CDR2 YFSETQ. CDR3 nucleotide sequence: TGCGCCAGCAGCTCCGGACTAGTTGGCCCCTACGAGCAGTACTTC. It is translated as CASSSGLVGPYEQYF.

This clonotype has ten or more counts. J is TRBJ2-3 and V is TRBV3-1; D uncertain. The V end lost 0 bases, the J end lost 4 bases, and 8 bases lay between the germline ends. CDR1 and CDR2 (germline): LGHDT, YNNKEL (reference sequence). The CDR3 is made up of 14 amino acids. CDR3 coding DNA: TGTGCCAGCAGCCAAGACACTGGGGCAGATACGCAGTATTTT. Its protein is CASSQDTGADTQYF.

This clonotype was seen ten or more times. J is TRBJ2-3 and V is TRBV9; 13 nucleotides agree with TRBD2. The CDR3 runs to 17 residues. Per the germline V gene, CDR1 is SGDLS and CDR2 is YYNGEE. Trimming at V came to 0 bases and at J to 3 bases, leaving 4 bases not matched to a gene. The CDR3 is CASSVELAGGPTDTQYF. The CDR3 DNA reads TGTGCCAGCAGCGTAGAACTAGCGGGAGGGCCAACAGATACGCAGTATTTT.

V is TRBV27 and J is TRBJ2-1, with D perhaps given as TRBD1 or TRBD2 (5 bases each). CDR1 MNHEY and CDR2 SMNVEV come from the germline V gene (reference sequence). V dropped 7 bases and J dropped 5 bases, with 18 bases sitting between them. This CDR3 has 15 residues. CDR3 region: CASTFFGGSHNEQFF. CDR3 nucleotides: TGTGCCAGCACCTTTTTTGGGGGATCCCACAATGAGCAGTTCTTC.

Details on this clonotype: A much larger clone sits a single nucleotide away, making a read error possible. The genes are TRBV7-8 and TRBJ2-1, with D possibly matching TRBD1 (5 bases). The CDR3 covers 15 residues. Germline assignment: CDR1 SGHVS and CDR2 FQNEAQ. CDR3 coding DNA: TGTGACAGCAGCTTAACCAGGGTCGCCTACAATGAGCAGTTCTTC. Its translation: CDSSLTRVAYNEQFF.

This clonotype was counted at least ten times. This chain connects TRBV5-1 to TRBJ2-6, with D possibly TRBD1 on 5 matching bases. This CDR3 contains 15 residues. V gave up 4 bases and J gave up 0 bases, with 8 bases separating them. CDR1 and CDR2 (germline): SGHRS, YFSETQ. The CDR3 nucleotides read TGCGCCAGCAGCCCCGACAGCTCTGGGGCCAACGTCCTGACTTTC. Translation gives CASSPDSSGANVLTF.

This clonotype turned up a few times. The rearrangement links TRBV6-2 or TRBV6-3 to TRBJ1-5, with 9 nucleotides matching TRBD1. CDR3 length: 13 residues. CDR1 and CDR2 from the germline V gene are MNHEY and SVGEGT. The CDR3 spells CVSGGQGDQPQHF. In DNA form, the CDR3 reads TGTGTTTCGGGGGGACAGGGAGATCAGCCCCAGCATTTT.

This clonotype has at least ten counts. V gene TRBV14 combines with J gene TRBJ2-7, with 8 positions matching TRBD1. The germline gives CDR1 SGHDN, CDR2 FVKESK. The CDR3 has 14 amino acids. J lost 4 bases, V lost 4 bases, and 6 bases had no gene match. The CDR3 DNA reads TGTGCCAGCAGCCGGGCAGGGGGCAGGTACGAGCAGTACTTC. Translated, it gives CASSRAGGRYEQYF.

CDR3 bases: TGTGCCAGCAGCCAAGGGGGCAGTATGGCCCACGAGCAGTACTTC. Its protein is CASSQGGSMAHEQYF. The rearrangement links TRBV3-1 to TRBJ2-7; maybe TRBD1 (5 bases). The V gene's germline CDR1 is LGHDT and CDR2 YNNKEL (reference sequence). The V gene lost 1 base and the J gene lost 5 bases, with 15 bases spanning the gap. The CDR3 has 15 residues.

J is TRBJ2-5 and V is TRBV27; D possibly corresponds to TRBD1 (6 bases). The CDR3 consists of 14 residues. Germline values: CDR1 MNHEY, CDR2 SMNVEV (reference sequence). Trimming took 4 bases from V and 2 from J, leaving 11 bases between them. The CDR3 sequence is CASSSYREQETQYF. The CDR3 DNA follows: TGTGCCAGCAGTTCTTACAGGGAACAAGAGACCCAGTACTTC.

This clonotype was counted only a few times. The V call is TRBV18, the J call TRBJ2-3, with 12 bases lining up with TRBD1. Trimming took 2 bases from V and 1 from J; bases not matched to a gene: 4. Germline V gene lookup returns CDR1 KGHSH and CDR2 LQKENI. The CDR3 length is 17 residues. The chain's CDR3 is CASSPGTGGIGTDTQYF. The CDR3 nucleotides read TGTGCCAGCTCACCAGGGACAGGGGGCATTGGCACAGATACGCAGTATTTT. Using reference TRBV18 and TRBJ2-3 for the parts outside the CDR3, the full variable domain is NAGVMQNPRHLVRRRGQEARLRCSPMKGHSHVYWYRQLPEEGLKFMVYLQKENIIDESGMPKERFSAEFPKEGPSILRIQQVVRGDSAAYFCASSPGTGGIGTDTQYFGPGTRLTVL.

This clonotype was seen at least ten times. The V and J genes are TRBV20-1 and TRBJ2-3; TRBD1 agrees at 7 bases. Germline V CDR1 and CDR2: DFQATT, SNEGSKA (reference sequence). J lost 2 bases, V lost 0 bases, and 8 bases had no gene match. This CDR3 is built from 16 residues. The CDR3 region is CSAREWDRGYTDTQYF. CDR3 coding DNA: TGCAGTGCTAGAGAGTGGGACAGAGGTTACACAGATACGCAGTATTTT.

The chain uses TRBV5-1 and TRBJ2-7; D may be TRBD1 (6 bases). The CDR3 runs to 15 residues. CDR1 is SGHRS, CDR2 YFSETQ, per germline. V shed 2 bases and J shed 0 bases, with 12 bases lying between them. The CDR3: CASSFPGASSYEQYF. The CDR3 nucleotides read TGCGCCAGCAGCTTTCCAGGGGCGAGCTCCTACGAGCAGTACTTC.

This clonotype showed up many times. The CDR3 protein is CASSFGLAFLRYF. Written as DNA, the CDR3 is TGTGCCAGCAGTTTCGGGCTAGCTTTCCTTCGGTACTTC. The J gene is TRBJ2-7, the V gene TRBV12-3 or TRBV12-4; D might be TRBD2 (5 bases). The V gene lost 3 bases and the J gene lost 12 bases, with 18 bases spanning the gap. CDR3 size: 13 residues.

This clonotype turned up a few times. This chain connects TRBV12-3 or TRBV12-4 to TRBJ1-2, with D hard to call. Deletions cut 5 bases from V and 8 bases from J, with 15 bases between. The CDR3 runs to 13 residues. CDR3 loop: CASSPVRLGGYTF. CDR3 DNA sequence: TGTGCCAGCAGTCCCGTAAGGCTGGGAGGCTACACCTTC.

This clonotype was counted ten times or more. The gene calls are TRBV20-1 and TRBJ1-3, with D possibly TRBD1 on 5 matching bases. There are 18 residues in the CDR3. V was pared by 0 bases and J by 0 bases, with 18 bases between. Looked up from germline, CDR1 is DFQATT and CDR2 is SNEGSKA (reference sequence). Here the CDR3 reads CSARDSSLAGISGNTIYF. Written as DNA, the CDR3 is TGCAGTGCTAGAGATTCGAGTTTGGCAGGGATCTCTGGAAACACCATATATTTT.

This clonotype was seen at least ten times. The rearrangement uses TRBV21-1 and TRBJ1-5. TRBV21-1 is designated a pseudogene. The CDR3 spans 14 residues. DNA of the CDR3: TGTGCCAGCAGTTCTAATGGGAAGAGGCAGCCCCAGCATTTT. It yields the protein CASSSNGKRQPQHF.

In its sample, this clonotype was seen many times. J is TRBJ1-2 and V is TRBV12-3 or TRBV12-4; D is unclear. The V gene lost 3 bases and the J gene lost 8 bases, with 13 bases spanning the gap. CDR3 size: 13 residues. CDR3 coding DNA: TGTGCCAGCAGTTTGAGGCACACACGGGGCTACACCTTC. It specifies CASSLRHTRGYTF.

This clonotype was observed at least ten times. As DNA, the CDR3 is TGTGCCACCAGCCGCGGGGGGCCCCTGGAGCAGTTCTTC. This translates into CATSRGGPLEQFF. The genes are TRBV15 and TRBJ2-1; 8 bases are a match to TRBD2. Germline loops: CDR1 LNHNV, CDR2 YYDKDF (reference sequence). The CDR3 extends over 13 amino acids. With 5 bases clipped from V and 10 bases from J, the junction kept 7 bases outside the gene matches.

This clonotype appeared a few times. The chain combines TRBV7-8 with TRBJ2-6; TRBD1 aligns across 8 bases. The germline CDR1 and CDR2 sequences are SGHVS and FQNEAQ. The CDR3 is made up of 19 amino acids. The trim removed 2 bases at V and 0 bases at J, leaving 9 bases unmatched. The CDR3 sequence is CASSLHRTGPNSGANVLTF. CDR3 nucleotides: TGTGCCAGCAGCTTACATCGGACAGGGCCAAACTCTGGGGCCAACGTCCTGACTTTC.

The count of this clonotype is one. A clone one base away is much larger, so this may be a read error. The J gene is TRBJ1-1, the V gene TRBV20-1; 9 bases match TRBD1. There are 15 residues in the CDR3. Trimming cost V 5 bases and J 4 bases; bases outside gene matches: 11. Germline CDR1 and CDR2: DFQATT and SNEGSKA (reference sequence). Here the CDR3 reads CSARDRERGITEAFF. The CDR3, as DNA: TGCAGTGCTCGGGACAGGGAGCGGGGGATCACTGAAGCTTTCTTT.

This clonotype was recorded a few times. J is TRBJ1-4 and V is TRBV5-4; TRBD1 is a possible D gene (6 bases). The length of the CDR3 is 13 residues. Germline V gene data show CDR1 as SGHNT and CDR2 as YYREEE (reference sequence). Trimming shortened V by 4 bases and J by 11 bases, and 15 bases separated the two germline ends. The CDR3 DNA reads TGTGCCAGCAGCACCCACAGGGAAAGGAAACTGTTTTTT. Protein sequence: CASSTHRERKLFF.

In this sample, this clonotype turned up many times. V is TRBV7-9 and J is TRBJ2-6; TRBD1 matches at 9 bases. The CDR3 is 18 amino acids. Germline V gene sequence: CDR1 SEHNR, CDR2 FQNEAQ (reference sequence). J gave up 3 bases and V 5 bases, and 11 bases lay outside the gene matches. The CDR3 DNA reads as TGTGCCAGCAGCCTAGGGACAGGGTCTGTTGGTGGGGCCAACGTCCTGACTTTC. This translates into CASSLGTGSVGGANVLTF.